Listed here are 9 T cell receptor beta chains from one sample, sequenced in a study of memory CD4+ T cells and cytomegalovirus serostatus. The sort gate was single viable CD3+CD4+CD8-CD45RO+ cells for memory CD4+ T cells. Clones were read by immunoSEQ multiplex PCR, and TCRdb kept only the in-frame ones, dropping some. The repertoire includes about 92,000 clones, roughly 80% of them detected once, and 3.6% sits in the top ten. The sequenced material came from memory CD4+ T cells from blood. The receptor set was obtained from an adult in good health and CMV-seropositive.

The chain has TRBV28 and TRBJ1-5; D uncertain. Trimming took off 6 bases at V and 5 bases at J, with 8 bases between the two ends. This CDR3 contains 12 residues. Germline CDR1 and CDR2: MDHEN and SYDVKM. CDR3: CASREGDQPQHF. The DNA for the CDR3 is TGTGCCAGCAGAGAAGGAGATCAGCCCCAGCATTTT.

V usage is TRBV7-2 and J usage is TRBJ1-4, with D possibly matching TRBD1 (5 bases). Looked up from germline, CDR1 is SGHTA and CDR2 is FQGNSA. The CDR3 extends over 16 amino acids. V dropped 2 bases and J dropped 0 bases, with 10 bases sitting between them. This CDR3 is CASSLIQDTTNEKLFF. CDR3 in DNA: TGTGCCAGCAGCTTAATCCAGGACACAACTAATGAAAAACTGTTTTTT.

Notes on this clone: Compared with germline, one end of the junction differs, possibly owing to a read error. The chain has TRBV7-7 and TRBJ2-3, with D maybe TRBD2 (5 bases). CDR1 is SSHAT, CDR2 FNYEAQ, per germline (reference sequence). CDR3 length equals 14 residues. CDR3 DNA sequence: TGTGCTAGCAGCTTAGGAACGTCGGGGGATACGCAGTATTTT. It encodes CASSLGTSGDTQYF.

A note on this clone: The identical CDR3 is also encoded by other nucleotide sequences in the sample. The chain employs TRBV6-6 and TRBJ2-7; TRBD1 might be the D (5 bases). From germline, CDR1 is MNHNY and CDR2 SVGAGI (reference sequence). The CDR3 runs to 12 residues. The V gene lost 5 bases and the J gene lost 2 bases, with 7 bases spanning the gap. The DNA for the CDR3 is TGTGCCAGCAGTCAGGGTCCCTACGAGCAGTACTTC. This translates into CASSQGPYEQYF.

V usage is TRBV30 and J usage is TRBJ2-4; TRBD2 is a possible D gene (5 bases). Germline V lookup: CDR1 GTSNPN, CDR2 SVGIG (reference sequence). The CDR3 is 15 amino acids. The ends were cut back, 0 bases at V and 3 bases at J, with 12 bases in the middle. The CDR3 nucleotides read TGTGCCTGGAGTGTTGGCGGGTTTGGCAAAAACATTCAGTACTTC. It yields the protein CAWSVGGFGKNIQYF.

This chain joins TRBV7-2 and TRBJ2-1; 11 bases line up with TRBD2. This CDR3 is 15 amino acids long. Unmatched junction bases numbered 4, after V lost 4 bases and J lost 5 bases. Germline-derived CDR1 and CDR2 are SGHTA and FQGNSA. The CDR3 region is CASSSGLAVHNEQFF. In DNA form, the CDR3 reads TGTGCCAGCAGCTCGGGACTAGCGGTTCACAATGAGCAGTTCTTC.

V usage is TRBV5-1 and J usage is TRBJ1-4; the D is unclear. This CDR3 spans 14 amino acids. Trimming took off 3 bases at V and 0 bases at J, with 6 bases between the two ends. CDR1 SGHRS and CDR2 YFSETQ come from the germline V gene. For the CDR3, the DNA is TGCGCCAGCAGCTACAGCTCAACTAATGAAAAACTGTTTTTT. Translated: CASSYSSTNEKLFF.

This clone was detected only once. The V gene is TRBV5-4, the J gene TRBJ2-1; D not certain. The length of the CDR3 is 17 residues. Trimming removed 2 bases from V and 4 bases from J, with 19 bases in between. Germline V gene sequence: CDR1 SGHNT, CDR2 YYREEE (reference sequence). CDR3 loop: CASSLYIGVTMYNEQFF. CDR3 nucleotide sequence: TGTGCCAGCAGCTTATACATTGGGGTAACCATGTACAATGAGCAGTTCTTC.

The chain employs TRBV5-1 and TRBJ1-2, with D unresolved. The germline V and J ends were trimmed by 0 bases and 6 bases, with 12 bases remaining between them. Germline values: CDR1 SGHRS, CDR2 YFSETQ. The CDR3 runs 14 residues. CDR3 residues: CASSLGGSQDGYTF. The CDR3 DNA follows: TGCGCCAGCAGCTTGGGAGGGAGTCAAGATGGCTACACCTTC.